A selection of T cell receptor beta chains follows, all from one sample in a study of shared clonotypes between healthy human individuals. Data came from immunoSEQ multiplex PCR; TCRdb stores just in-frame clones and leaves some out. The sample has over 400,000 clones, around 80% seen once; the top ten hold more than 10%. Sequenced sample: PBMCs. Receptor source: a woman aged 40 to 50 in good health. Some clones in this sample may be carry-over from other donors' samples. The CDR3 runs from the conserved cysteine through the conserved F or W. Each record gives: clone size, CDR3 length, V gene, J gene, D gene, CDR3 protein, CDR3 DNA. D genes are given only for firm matches. The listing skips clone size in some rows; elsewhere it reads once, few, many or a size class.

.	12	TRBV7-2	TRBJ1-2	.	CASSLDGKSYTF	TGTGCCAGCAGCTTGGACGGAAAAAGCTACACCTTC
.	13	TRBV19	TRBJ1-5	.	CASSSTGNQPQHF	TGTGCCAGTAGTTCGACAGGCAATCAGCCCCAGCATTTT
.	11	TRBV7-2	TRBJ2-2	.	CASSLLGRLFF	TGTGCCAGCAGCTTACTAGGAAGGCTGTTTTTT
.	15	TRBV6-1	TRBJ2-1	TRBD2	CACRDIAGVSNEQFF	TGTGCCTGCCGAGACATAGCGGGAGTATCAAATGAGCAGTTCTTC
.	16	TRBV7-2	TRBJ2-5	TRBD1	CAPVDPGTGDQETQYF	TGTGCCCCTGTGGACCCTGGGACAGGGGACCAAGAGACCCAGTACTTC
.	13	TRBV5-1	TRBJ1-2	TRBD1	CASSLATGDGYTF	TGCGCCAGCAGCTTGGCAACAGGGGATGGCTACACCTTC
.	18	TRBV4-3	TRBJ2-7	TRBD2	CASSQDSHTSGRAREQYF	TGCGCCAGCAGCCAAGATTCCCATACTAGCGGGAGGGCCCGCGAGCAGTACTTC
.	15	TRBV6-6	TRBJ1-1	TRBD1	CASSQSGQGGTEAFF	TGTGCCAGCAGTCAATCGGGACAGGGGGGCACTGAAGCTTTCTTT
few	13	TRBV2	TRBJ2-3	.	CASSDEGADTQYF	TGTGCCAGCAGTGACGAGGGAGCAGATACGCAGTATTTT
.	16	TRBV4-2	TRBJ2-2	TRBD2	CASSQMASGNTGELFF	TGTGCCAGCAGCCAAATGGCTAGCGGCAACACCGGGGAGCTGTTTTTT
.	13	TRBV30	TRBJ1-1	.	CAWREGRNTEAFF	TGTGCCTGGAGGGAGGGAAGGAACACTGAAGCTTTCTTT
once	15	TRBV2	TRBJ1-2	TRBD1	CASRAMGQGAYGYTF	TGTGCCAGCAGGGCCATGGGACAGGGGGCCTATGGCTACACCTTC
.	16	TRBV7-3	TRBJ2-3	TRBD2	CASSLRSGLAGDTQYF	TGTGCCAGCAGCTTAAGATCGGGACTAGCGGGAGATACGCAGTATTTT
.	15	TRBV10-3	TRBJ2-7	.	CAISELTRGKYEQYF	TGTGCCATCAGTGAATTGACTCGCGGGAAATACGAGCAGTACTTC
.	16	TRBV10-3	TRBJ1-1	TRBD1	CAIRRDRGLGNTEAFF	TGTGCCATCAGGAGGGACAGGGGTTTAGGGAACACTGAAGCTTTCTTT
.	16	TRBV2	TRBJ1-2	.	CASSGPGTQNYYGYTF	TGTGCCAGCAGTGGACCCGGGACGCAGAATTACTATGGCTACACCTTC
.	14	TRBV11-2	TRBJ2-7	.	CASSLQMMTYEQYF	TGTGCCAGCAGCTTACAGATGATGACCTACGAGCAGTACTTC
once	13	TRBV19	TRBJ1-5	.	CASSILGNQPQHF	TGTGCCAGTAGTATTTTGGGAAACCAGCCCCAGCATTTT
.	11	TRBV5-4	TRBJ2-1	.	CASSLNNEQFF	TGTGCCAGCAGCTTGAACAATGAGCAGTTCTTC